Sequencing of this TCR beta chain was carried out in a study of control samples from healthy donors and cancer patients. Data came from immunoSEQ multiplex PCR; TCRdb stores just in-frame clones and leaves some out. The sample consists of 22,000 or so clones, 85% to 90% of them appearing once. The CDR3 extends over 14 amino acids. The V end was cut by 1 base, the J end by 4 bases, with 10 bases between. Germline values: CDR1 LNHNV, CDR2 YYDKDF (reference sequence). This sequence was found in a man in his 60s with head and neck cancer. Material: PBMCs. J is TRBJ1-2 and V is TRBV15; D is possibly TRBD1 (5 bases). For the CDR3, the DNA is TGTGCCACCAGCAGAGTGGGGGGGGGCTATGGCTACACCTTC. Translating it yields CATSRVGGGYGYTF.